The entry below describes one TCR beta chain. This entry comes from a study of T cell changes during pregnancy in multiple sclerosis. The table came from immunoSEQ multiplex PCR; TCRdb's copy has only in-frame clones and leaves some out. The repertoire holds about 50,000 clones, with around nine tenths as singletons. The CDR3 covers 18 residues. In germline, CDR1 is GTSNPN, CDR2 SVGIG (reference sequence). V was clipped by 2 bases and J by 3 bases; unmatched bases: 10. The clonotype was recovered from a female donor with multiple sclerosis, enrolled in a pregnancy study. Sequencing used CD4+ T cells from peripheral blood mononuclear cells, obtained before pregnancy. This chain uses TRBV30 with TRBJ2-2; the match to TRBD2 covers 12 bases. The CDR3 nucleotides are TGTGCCTGGAGTCTTTTTAGGACTAGCGGGATGTACACCGGGGAGCTGTTTTTT. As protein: CAWSLFRTSGMYTGELFF.